Here is one T cell receptor beta chain with its context. Its antigen remains unknown. CD45RO negativity and positive selection for CCR7 defined naive CD8 cells, a population that excluded terminally differentiated effector memory CD45RA+ cells. Method: immunoSEQ multiplex PCR; TCRdb's copy keeps in-frame clones and lacks some. The top ten hold 0.95% to 1.5% of the sample, which has roughly 1,800,000 clones, 85% to 95% seen once. CDR1 and CDR2 (germline): MNHNS, SASEGT. This CDR3 has 15 amino acids. The ends were cut back, 0 bases at V and 1 base at J, with 9 bases in the middle. This specimen comes from a study of shared clonotypes between healthy human individuals. Broader study findings: Sequencing depth was expected to influence donor clonotype sharing. All-four-donor shared clonotypes had higher generation probabilities than non-shared clonotypes did.

The receptor comes from a young man in good health. Sequences were obtained from naive CD8+ T cells sorted from blood. The chain carries TRBV6-1 and TRBJ1-1; D unclear. CDR3 residues: CASSEALGWNTEAFF. CDR3 DNA sequence: TGTGCCAGCAGTGAAGCGCTTGGTTGGAACACTGAAGCTTTCTTT.